Presented here are 29 T cell receptor beta chains from one specimen sequenced in a study of CD8 T cells in Susac syndrome. The RNA input was roughly 0.5 to 1 ug, and it was reverse transcribed with random hexamers. TCRdb re-analysed the immunoSEQ multiplex PCR reads in MiXCR, keeping a single row per CDR3 protein. The table includes about 200,000 distinct CDR3 sequences, 85% to 95% detected once. The sequencing input was CD4+ T cells from PBMCs. Every receptor here comes from a human donor in good health.

The chain recombines TRBV20-1 with TRBJ2-5; D possibly corresponds to TRBD1 (6 bases). Per germline, CDR1 DFQATT and CDR2 SNEGSKA (reference sequence). The V end lost 5 bases, the J end lost 4 bases, and 11 bases lay between the germline ends. The CDR3 extends over 12 amino acids. CDR3 protein: CSAPWTAETQYF. CDR3 in DNA: TGCAGTGCTCCGTGGACAGCAGAGACCCAGTACTTC.

The chain is built from TRBV3-1 and TRBJ1-1; D uncertain. Germline V gene data show CDR1 as LGHDT and CDR2 as YNNKEL (reference sequence). CDR3 length equals 11 residues. The V end was cut by 1 base, the J end by 11 bases, with 8 bases between. The CDR3 DNA reads TGTGCCAGCAGCCAAGGCTCCGGGGCTTTCTTT. It yields the protein CASSQGSGAFF.

This clonotype has just one count. CDR3 amino acids: CSVAFSQETQYF. The CDR3, as DNA: TGCAGCGTTGCGTTTTCCCAAGAGACCCAGTACTTC. The V and J genes are TRBV29-1 and TRBJ2-5; D unresolved. Trimming took 4 bases from V and 1 from J, leaving 7 bases between them. This CDR3 is built from 12 residues. CDR1 is SQVTM and CDR2 is ANQGSEA in the germline V gene.

The rearrangement links TRBV7-2 to TRBJ2-3, with 8 positions matching TRBD2. Germline-derived CDR1 and CDR2 are SGHTA and FQGNSA. CDR3 size: 16 residues. J gave up 8 bases and V 4 bases, and 14 bases lay outside the gene matches. In nucleotides, the CDR3 is TGTGCCAGCAGCTCTCTACCCCCCGGGGGGGCCGTTACGCAGTATTTT. This gives the protein CASSSLPPGGAVTQYF.

The V gene is TRBV3-1, the J gene TRBJ2-5, with 8 bases fitting TRBD2. The CDR3 has 16 amino acids. J was trimmed by 6 bases and V by 2 bases; bases with no gene match: 11. Germline V gene data show CDR1 as LGHDT and CDR2 as YNNKEL (reference sequence). CDR3 bases: TGTGCCAGCAGCCAACGGCTAGCGGGCGGGGAGAAGACCCAGTACTTC. Protein: CASSQRLAGGEKTQYF.

The chain links TRBV4-1 to TRBJ2-3; 10 bases agree with TRBD2. CDR1 is MGHRA, CDR2 YSYEKL, per germline. V shed 3 bases, J shed 4 bases, and the junction held 7 bases outside the gene matches. CDR3 length: 16 residues. This chain's CDR3 is CASSQYGTSEADTQYF. The CDR3 DNA sequence: TGCGCCAGCAGCCAGTACGGGACTAGCGAGGCAGATACGCAGTATTTT.

The rearrangement uses TRBV6-6 and TRBJ2-7; possible D gene TRBD1, 5 bases. CDR1 and CDR2 from the germline V gene are MNHNY and SVGAGI (reference sequence). The CDR3 has 14 amino acids. Trimming shortened V by 0 bases and J by 3 bases, and 9 bases separated the two germline ends. This CDR3 is CASSYSAGNYEQYF. CDR3 in DNA: TGTGCCAGCAGTTACTCTGCAGGGAACTACGAGCAGTACTTC.

This chain uses TRBV29-1 with TRBJ2-3; no reliable D call. The CDR3 extends over 13 amino acids. Trimming removed 5 bases at V and 0 bases at J, with 9 bases between. CDR1 SQVTM and CDR2 ANQGSEA come from the germline V gene. CDR3 loop: CSVNVGSTDTQYF. The CDR3 bases are TGCAGCGTTAATGTCGGCAGCACAGATACGCAGTATTTT.

This clonotype was picked up one time. The chain couples TRBV27 to TRBJ2-5; 7 bases match TRBD2. There are 15 residues in the CDR3. The V and J ends lost 0 bases and 2 bases, in that order; junction bases with no gene match: 3. Germline V lookup: CDR1 MNHEY, CDR2 SMNVEV (reference sequence). CDR3 residues: CASSLSLAEQETQYF. As DNA, the CDR3 is TGTGCCAGCAGTTTATCGCTAGCGGAGCAAGAGACCCAGTACTTC.

The chain joins TRBV7-9 to TRBJ2-5; D is unresolved. The length of the CDR3 is 15 residues. Germline CDR1 SEHNR, CDR2 FQNEAQ (reference sequence). The V end was cut by 4 bases, the J end by 2 bases, with 14 bases between. CDR3 in DNA: TGTGCCAGCAGCTCTAACCAGGTTTCACAAGAGACCCAGTACTTC. This sequence encodes CASSSNQVSQETQYF.

The chain carries TRBV28 and TRBJ2-3; D is unclear. The CDR3 extends over 14 amino acids. CDR1 is MDHEN, CDR2 SYDVKM, per germline. Trimming stripped 7 bases from V and 2 bases from J, with 13 bases between. The CDR3 loop reads CASNSGTFTDTQYF. The CDR3 region has the DNA TGTGCCAGCAATAGTGGAACCTTCACAGATACGCAGTATTTT.

The chain employs TRBV20-1 and TRBJ1-2; the D gene is possibly TRBD1 (6 bases). Germline assignment: CDR1 DFQATT and CDR2 SNEGSKA (reference sequence). V lost 0 bases and J lost 8, with 13 bases in between. The CDR3 runs 13 residues. CDR3 region: CSARDIATGGYTF. CDR3 in DNA: TGCAGTGCTAGAGATATTGCGACAGGAGGCTACACCTTC.

The rearrangement uses TRBV29-1 and TRBJ2-1; perhaps TRBD1 as D (5 bases). This CDR3 spans 15 amino acids. Per the germline V gene, CDR1 is SQVTM and CDR2 is ANQGSEA. V lost 1 base to trimming and J lost 4 bases, with 14 bases between them. The CDR3 DNA reads as TGCAGCGTTGAAGGGGGCCAGGCAGGATACAATGAGCAGTTCTTC. Translated: CSVEGGQAGYNEQFF.

This clonotype was counted a few times. The chain recombines TRBV15 with TRBJ1-2, with D unclear. Trimming pared 0 bases from V and 5 bases from J, leaving 7 bases between. This CDR3 spans 13 amino acids. CDR1 LNHNV and CDR2 YYDKDF come from the germline V gene (reference sequence). The CDR3 DNA sequence: TGTGCCACCAGCAGAGATCGGGTGTATGGCTACACCTTC. Its translation: CATSRDRVYGYTF.

V usage is TRBV5-1 and J usage is TRBJ1-2; no clear D. Germline loops: CDR1 SGHRS, CDR2 YFSETQ. The CDR3 covers 13 residues. Trimming shortened V by 7 bases and J by 4 bases, and 14 bases separated the two germline ends. CDR3 sequence reads: CASSSGFGYGYTF. In DNA, the CDR3 is TGCGCCAGCTCCTCGGGTTTTGGCTATGGCTACACCTTC.

This clonotype has just one count. This chain uses TRBV20-1 with TRBJ2-1, with 8 nucleotides matching TRBD1. This CDR3 is built from 14 residues. Trimming removed 6 bases from V and 4 bases from J; junction bases left unmatched: 8. Germline V lookup: CDR1 DFQATT, CDR2 SNEGSKA (reference sequence). The CDR3 sequence is CSAPRTGTYNEQFF. CDR3 coding DNA: TGCAGTGCACCAAGGACAGGGACTTACAATGAGCAGTTCTTC.

V usage is TRBV7-8 and J usage is TRBJ2-3; D possibly uses TRBD1 or TRBD2 (5 bases each). Per germline, CDR1 SGHVS and CDR2 FQNEAQ. V was pared by 4 bases and J by 10 bases, with 18 bases between. The CDR3 is 14 amino acids. For the CDR3, the DNA is TGTGCCAGCAGCTCAAACTCCGGGACCCCGGCGCAGTATTTT. This gives the protein CASSSNSGTPAQYF. The whole variable domain, remainder taken from reference TRBV7-8 and TRBJ2-3, is GAGVSQSPRYKVAKRGQDVALRCDPISGHVSLFWYQQALGQGPEFLTYFQNEAQLDKSGLPSDRFFAERPEGSVSTLKIQRTQQEDSAVYLCASSSNSGTPAQYFGPGTRLTVL.

V and J are TRBV6-5 and TRBJ1-1; D is undetermined. There are 12 residues in the CDR3. The V and J ends lost 5 bases and 6 bases respectively, with 10 bases between them. CDR1 and CDR2 (germline): MNHEY, SVGAGI. The CDR3 DNA sequence: TGTGCCAGCAGTCCCGATCATGCTGAAGCTTTCTTT. Translation: CASSPDHAEAFF.

The chain uses TRBV12-3 or TRBV12-4 and TRBJ1-2; the D is unclear. The CDR3 consists of 14 residues. V was pared by 3 bases and J by 6 bases, with 14 bases between. The CDR3 DNA reads as TGTGCCAGCAGTTTCGGGCCGCGTGCTGATGGCTACACCTTC. Its translation: CASSFGPRADGYTF.

The V call is TRBV6-5, the J call TRBJ2-5, with TRBD1 identical over 7 bases. Trimming at V came to 6 bases and at J to 9 bases, leaving 10 bases not matched to a gene. Germline CDR1 MNHEY, CDR2 SVGAGI. The CDR3 runs 13 residues. CDR3: CASRLGQSLAQYF. The CDR3 DNA follows: TGTGCCAGCAGGCTGGGACAGTCCTTGGCCCAGTACTTC.

CDR3: CASSILQGIGETQYF. Here the CDR3 DNA reads TGCGCCAGCAGCATCCTACAGGGGATTGGAGAGACCCAGTACTTC. The chain recombines TRBV5-1 with TRBJ2-5; 7 bases agree with TRBD1. The V gene end was trimmed by 4 bases and the J gene end by 4 bases; junction bases not matched to a gene: 10. Per the germline V gene, CDR1 is SGHRS and CDR2 is YFSETQ. This CDR3 region has 15 residues.

CDR3 loop: CASSQGAGKQFF. In nucleotides, the CDR3 is TGCGCCAGCAGCCAAGGGGCGGGGAAGCAGTTCTTC. V and J are TRBV4-1 and TRBJ2-1; perhaps TRBD2 as D (6 bases). CDR3 size: 12 residues. Trimming stripped 1 base from V and 11 bases from J, with 9 bases between. Germline V gives CDR1 MGHRA, CDR2 YSYEKL.

J is TRBJ1-1 and V is TRBV29-1; no definite D call. Germline V gene lookup returns CDR1 SQVTM and CDR2 ANQGSEA. The CDR3 has 11 residues. Trimming removed 4 bases from V and 10 bases from J, with 13 bases in between. The CDR3 DNA sequence: TGCAGCGTTGTCCCGGCAGGCCGAGCTTTCTTT. Its translation is CSVVPAGRAFF.

The chain uses TRBV30 and TRBJ2-1, with D maybe TRBD1 (6 bases). The CDR3 covers 13 residues. Trimming took 0 bases from V and 9 from J, leaving 12 bases between them. Germline V lookup: CDR1 GTSNPN, CDR2 SVGIG (reference sequence). CDR3 DNA sequence: TGTGCCTGGAGTGTAAACAGGGACGCTGAGCAGTTCTTC. It yields the protein CAWSVNRDAEQFF.

This clonotype was seen once. The chain carries TRBV7-9 and TRBJ2-7; D is tentatively TRBD1 or TRBD2 (6 bases each). The CDR3 is 13 residues long. V lost 7 bases and J 9 bases, leaving 19 bases between the germline ends. Germline CDR1 SEHNR, CDR2 FQNEAQ (reference sequence). As DNA, the CDR3 is TGTGCCAGCACCGAAGGGGGGATCTTGCCGCAGTACTTC. Its protein product is CASTEGGILPQYF.

This clonotype appeared a few times. V and J are TRBV3-1 and TRBJ1-2; 9 bases are a match to TRBD1. The ends lost 3 bases at V and 11 bases at J; junction bases unmatched: 4. From germline, CDR1 is LGHDT and CDR2 YNNKEL (reference sequence). The CDR3 is 12 residues long. CDR3 in DNA: TGTGCCAGCAGCCAGGGACAGGGAGGATACACCTTC. Protein: CASSQGQGGYTF.

The J gene is TRBJ2-5, the V gene TRBV28; D unresolved. Trimming removed 4 bases at V and 1 base at J, with 13 bases between. The CDR3 runs 15 residues. Germline V gives CDR1 MDHEN, CDR2 SYDVKM. As DNA, the CDR3 is TGTGCCAGCAGTTCAAAGGATACCCTCCAAGAGACCCAGTACTTC. It specifies CASSSKDTLQETQYF.

J is TRBJ2-5 and V is TRBV29-1; possibly TRBD2 for D (6 bases). The V end lost 0 bases, the J end lost 5 bases, and 10 bases lay between the germline ends. CDR1 is SQVTM and CDR2 is ANQGSEA in the germline V gene. This CDR3 has 13 amino acids. Here the CDR3 reads CSVEEAGGETQYF. CDR3 in DNA: TGCAGCGTTGAAGAAGCGGGTGGGGAGACCCAGTACTTC.

This chain joins TRBV28 and TRBJ1-2, with a tentative D call TRBD1 (5 bases). V was shortened by 4 bases and J by 5 bases, with 14 bases between the two germline ends. The CDR3 runs 14 residues. CDR1 and CDR2 from the germline V gene are MDHEN and SYDVKM. DNA for the CDR3: TGTGCCAGCAGTTCTCACTTCACAGGATATGGCTACACCTTC. Translating gives CASSSHFTGYGYTF.